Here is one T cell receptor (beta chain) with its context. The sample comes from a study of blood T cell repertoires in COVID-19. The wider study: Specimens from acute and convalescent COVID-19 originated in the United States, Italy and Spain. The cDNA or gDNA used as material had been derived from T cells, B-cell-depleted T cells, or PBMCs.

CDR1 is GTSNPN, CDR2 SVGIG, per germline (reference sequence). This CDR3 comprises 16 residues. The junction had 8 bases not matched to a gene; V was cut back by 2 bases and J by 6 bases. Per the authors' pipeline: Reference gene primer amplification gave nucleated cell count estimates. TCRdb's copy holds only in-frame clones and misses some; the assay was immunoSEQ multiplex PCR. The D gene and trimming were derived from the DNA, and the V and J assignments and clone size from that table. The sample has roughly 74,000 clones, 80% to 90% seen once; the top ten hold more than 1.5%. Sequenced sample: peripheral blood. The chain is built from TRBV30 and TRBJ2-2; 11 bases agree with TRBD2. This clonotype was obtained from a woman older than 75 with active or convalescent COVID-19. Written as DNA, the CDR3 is TGTGCCTGGAGTACCGGGCTAGCGGGAGGCGCCGGGGAGCTGTTTTTT. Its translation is CAWSTGLAGGAGELFF.